These T cell receptor beta chains were read from a single sample in a study of beta chain features in type 1 diabetes. The data were produced by immunoSEQ multiplex PCR, yet TCRdb's version contains in-frame clones alone and is incomplete. The sample has around 140,000 clones, over 8% seen once. Sequencing was done on a sample of central memory CD4+ T cells from blood. These receptors were collected from a woman in her thirties or forties in good health. Each CDR3 is given with its conserved first and last residue. Each record gives: CDR3 length, D gene, V gene, J gene, clone size, CDR3 protein, CDR3 DNA. D genes are given only for firm matches. Not every row has a clone size; where given, it reads once, few, many or a size class.

13	TRBD2	TRBV2	TRBJ2-3	NA	CASLAGVKDTQYF	TGTGCCAGCCTAGCGGGGGTGAAAGATACGCAGTATTTT
14	NA	TRBV5-1	TRBJ2-3	NA	CASSLGGKGDTQYF	TGCGCCAGCAGCTTAGGAGGGAAGGGGGATACGCAGTATTTT
16	TRBD2	TRBV7-2	TRBJ2-7	NA	CASSRAGGGYSYEQYF	TGTGCCAGCAGCCGGGCCGGGGGGGGATACTCCTACGAGCAGTACTTC
14	NA	TRBV5-4	TRBJ1-1	NA	CASRTQGLTTEAFF	TGTGCCAGCAGGACCCAGGGGTTGACCACTGAAGCTTTCTTT
16	TRBD2	TRBV29-1	TRBJ2-7	few	CSVGGLAGQRPYEQYF	TGCAGCGTTGGGGGACTAGCGGGGCAACGCCCCTACGAGCAGTACTTC
15	NA	TRBV4-2	TRBJ2-1	few	CASSQARREDGEQFF	TGTGCCAGCAGCCAAGCTCGCAGGGAAGATGGTGAGCAGTTCTTC
15	NA	TRBV7-9	TRBJ1-3	few	CASSPRGNSGNTIYF	TGTGCCAGCAGCCCAAGAGGCAACTCTGGAAACACCATATATTTT
17	TRBD1	TRBV5-1	TRBJ1-4	few	CASSLASTGGSNEKLFF	TGCGCCAGCAGCTTGGCGTCGACAGGGGGTAGTAATGAAAAACTGTTTTTT
15	TRBD1	TRBV5-6	TRBJ1-2	NA	CASSRPGTGDYGYTF	TGTGCCAGCAGCCGTCCCGGGACAGGGGACTATGGCTACACCTTC
14	NA	TRBV6-5	TRBJ2-5	NA	CASSYQAVGATQYF	TGTGCCAGCAGTTACCAGGCTGTAGGCGCGACCCAGTACTTC
14	NA	TRBV5-1	TRBJ2-3	NA	CASNRGASTDTQYF	TGCGCCAGCAATCGGGGGGCTAGCACAGATACGCAGTATTTT
14	NA	TRBV11-2	TRBJ2-2	few	CASSLLPNTGELFF	TGTGCCAGCAGCTTACTCCCCAACACCGGGGAGCTGTTTTTT
15	TRBD1	TRBV7-2	TRBJ1-2	many	CASSSRTGAGNGYTF	TGTGCCAGCAGCTCACGGACAGGGGCGGGGAATGGCTACACCTTC
15	NA	TRBV6-5	TRBJ2-4	NA	CASSYSRGGKNIQYF	TGTGCCAGCAGTTACTCGAGAGGGGGCAAAAACATTCAGTACTTC
21	TRBD1	TRBV28	TRBJ1-4	many	CASSFVVPGGSWGRTNEKLFF	TGTGCCAGCAGCTTCGTCGTGCCAGGGGGCAGCTGGGGACGAACTAATGAAAAACTGTTTTTT
15	TRBD1	TRBV6-5	TRBJ2-7	NA	CASSRTDRGNYEQYF	TGTGCCAGCAGCCGAACCGACAGGGGGAATTACGAGCAGTACTTC
16	TRBD1	TRBV5-4	TRBJ2-2	few	CASSETGGAGTGELFF	TGTGCCAGCAGCGAAACAGGGGGCGCAGGGACCGGGGAGCTGTTTTTT
11	NA	TRBV2	TRBJ2-1	many	CASMRGFEQFF	TGTGCCAGCATGAGGGGGTTTGAGCAGTTCTTC
15	NA	TRBV5-1	TRBJ2-5	NA	CASSLGAPGQETQYF	TGCGCCAGCAGCTTGGGGGCCCCAGGGCAGGAGACCCAGTACTTC
14	NA	TRBV5-6	TRBJ2-3	many	CASSFGADADTQYF	TGTGCCAGCAGCTTTGGTGCGGATGCAGATACGCAGTATTTT
17	TRBD1	TRBV9	TRBJ2-5	NA	CASSVPVRDRDQETQYF	TGTGCCAGCAGCGTTCCCGTCCGGGACAGGGACCAAGAGACCCAGTACTTC
13	TRBD1	TRBV27	TRBJ2-7	NA	CASRPDRADEQYF	TGTGCCAGCAGACCGGACAGGGCAGACGAGCAGTACTTC
13	NA	TRBV11-2	TRBJ1-5	NA	CASSSGVNQPQHF	TGTGCCAGCAGCTCGGGGGTAAATCAGCCCCAGCATTTT
13	TRBD1	TRBV10-3	TRBJ1-5	NA	CAISGQGNQPQHF	TGTGCCATCAGTGGACAGGGGAATCAGCCCCAGCATTTT
14	NA	TRBV6-1	TRBJ2-3	NA	CASQTGQRTDTQYF	TGTGCCAGCCAGACTGGACAGCGCACAGATACGCAGTATTTT
16	TRBD2	TRBV27	TRBJ2-2	NA	CASSRTSGGLGGELFF	TGTGCCAGCAGTAGAACTAGCGGGGGGCTGGGCGGGGAGCTGTTTTTT
16	NA	TRBV19	TRBJ2-1	NA	CASSTLTGPNYNEQFF	TGTGCCAGTAGTACACTCACAGGGCCGAACTACAATGAGCAGTTCTTC
14	NA	TRBV5-1	TRBJ2-2	NA	CASSLDSNTGELFF	TGCGCCAGCAGCCTGGACTCGAACACCGGGGAGCTGTTTTTT
19	TRBD1	TRBV4-2	TRBJ1-5	few	CASSKRADRGFDLNQPQHF	TGTGCCAGCAGCAAAAGGGCGGACAGGGGTTTTGATTTAAATCAGCCCCAGCATTTT
15	NA	TRBV5-1	TRBJ2-7	few	CASSSLEGRGYEQYF	TGCGCCAGCAGCTCGTTAGAAGGGAGAGGATACGAGCAGTACTTC
16	TRBD2	TRBV7-2	TRBJ2-5	NA	CASSSRTSGAVGTQYF	TGTGCCAGCAGCTCGAGGACTAGCGGGGCAGTAGGGACCCAGTACTTC
15	NA	TRBV12-5	TRBJ2-3	few	CASGYAGASTDTQYF	TGTGCTAGTGGTTATGCGGGGGCAAGCACAGATACGCAGTATTTT
14	TRBD1	TRBV5-6	TRBJ1-5	NA	CASSSGGTVKPQHF	TGTGCCAGCAGCTCCGGCGGGACAGTCAAGCCCCAGCATTTT
14	NA	TRBV7-9	TRBJ2-1	NA	CASSLKPGYNEQFF	TGTGCCAGCAGCTTAAAACCGGGCTACAATGAGCAGTTCTTC
15	NA	TRBV7-9	TRBJ1-2	few	CASSLERAMQYGYTF	TGTGCCAGCAGCTTAGAGAGGGCAATGCAATATGGCTACACCTTC
14	TRBD1	TRBV29-1	TRBJ2-7	few	CSVVKGQDLYEQYF	TGCAGCGTTGTTAAGGGACAGGACCTCTACGAGCAGTACTTC
14	TRBD1	TRBV5-5	TRBJ2-7	few	CASRNRDRSYEQYF	TGTGCCAGCAGAAACCGGGACAGGTCCTACGAGCAGTACTTC
14	NA	TRBV6-5	TRBJ1-2	few	CASSYGQADYGYTF	TGTGCCAGCAGTTACGGACAAGCAGACTATGGCTACACCTTC
15	TRBD2	TRBV5-1	TRBJ2-5	few	CASSFSGGAEETQYF	TGCGCCAGCAGCTTTAGCGGGGGGGCGGAAGAGACCCAGTACTTC
16	TRBD2	TRBV6-1	TRBJ2-5	few	CASSETSGGYQETQYF	TGTGCCAGCAGTGAAACCAGCGGGGGGTACCAAGAGACCCAGTACTTC
14	NA	TRBV5-5	TRBJ1-6	NA	CASSKGQLDSPLHF	TGTGCCAGCAGCAAAGGACAGCTGGATTCACCCCTCCACTTT
13	NA	TRBV6-5	TRBJ1-1	NA	CASSAIRDTEAFF	TGTGCCAGCAGTGCCATCCGGGACACTGAAGCTTTCTTT
15	TRBD1	TRBV11-2	TRBJ1-1	few	CASSLTTGGLTEAFF	TGTGCCAGCAGCTTGACCACAGGGGGCCTCACTGAAGCTTTCTTT
18	TRBD2	TRBV13	TRBJ2-2	NA	CASSLGSVQRGGTGELFF	TGTGCCAGCAGCTTAGGATCGGTGCAGCGGGGGGGCACCGGGGAGCTGTTTTTT
15	NA	TRBV4-3	TRBJ1-5	many	CASSLNYQGNQPQHF	TGCGCCAGCAGCCTCAATTACCAGGGAAATCAGCCCCAGCATTTT
15	TRBD1	TRBV4-2	TRBJ2-5	NA	CASSQENTGVVTQYF	TGTGCCAGCAGCCAAGAGAACACAGGGGTGGTGACCCAGTACTTC
15	NA	TRBV1	TRBJ2-5	few	CTSSRLTSGQETQYF	TGCACCAGCAGCCGATTAACTAGCGGTCAAGAGACCCAGTACTTC
17	TRBD1	TRBV4-1	TRBJ1-1	NA	CASSEKGVQGAVTEAFF	TGCGCCAGCAGCGAGAAAGGGGTCCAGGGGGCGGTCACTGAAGCTTTCTTT